One and the same sample provided the 21 T cell receptor beta chains below, sequenced in a study of Ad26.COV2.S vaccination and SARS-CoV-2 variants. Produced via immunoSEQ multiplex PCR; TCRdb's table is partial and in-frame only. The sample lists a few hundred thousand clones; 89% were seen once. Treatment reported: about 20 received Ad26.COV2.S at low or high dose, single or two shots; about 5 received placebo; per-sample allocation not given. All samples were drawn on day 63, counting from the first vaccine or placebo injection. Here the sequenced sample was peripheral blood, taken in a trial of Ad26.COV2.S vaccine versus placebo. These receptors were taken from a person aged 18-60 years who received the Ad26.COV2.S COVID-19 vaccine or a placebo.

The J gene is TRBJ1-1, the V gene TRBV19; D is ambiguous. The ends were cut back, 5 bases at V and 1 base at J, with 5 bases in the middle. The CDR3 runs to 12 residues. CDR1 and CDR2 (germline): LNHDA, SQIVND (reference sequence). In DNA form, the CDR3 reads TGTGCCAGTAGTCACAGGAACACTGAAGCTTTCTTT. This sequence encodes CASSHRNTEAFF. The complete variable domain, with remaining parts taken from reference TRBV19 and TRBJ1-1, reads DGGITQSPKYLFRKEGQNVTLSCEQNLNHDAMYWYRQDPGQGLRLIYYSQIVNDFQKGDIAEGYSVSREKKESFPLTVTSAQKNPTAFYLCASSHRNTEAFFGQGTRLTVV.

The rearrangement uses TRBV14 and TRBJ2-5; a possible D gene is TRBD2 (7 bases). This CDR3 spans 14 amino acids. CDR1 SGHDN and CDR2 FVKESK come from the germline V gene. The V gene lost 4 bases and the J gene lost 5 bases, with 14 bases spanning the gap. The CDR3 region is CASSLGHGRETQYF. CDR3 sequence (DNA): TGTGCCAGCAGCCTGGGACACGGGAGGGAGACCCAGTACTTC. Drawing the rest from reference TRBV14 and TRBJ2-5, the complete variable domain is EAGVTQFPSHSVIEKGQTVTLRCDPISGHDNLYWYRRVMGKEIKFLLHFVKESKQDESGMPNNRFLAERTGGTYSTLKVQPAELEDSGVYFCASSLGHGRETQYFGPGTRLLVL.

The rearrangement uses TRBV29-1 and TRBJ2-3; 9 nucleotides line up with TRBD2. Trimming cost V 0 bases and J 6 bases; bases outside gene matches: 7. Germline CDR1 reads SQVTM; CDR2 reads ANQGSEA. This CDR3 has 15 residues. CDR3 protein: CSVEDLSGRMDTQYF. CDR3 coding DNA: TGCAGCGTTGAAGATCTAAGCGGGAGGATGGATACGCAGTATTTT.

The chain couples TRBV3-1 (or the pseudogene TRBV3-2) to TRBJ1-2; possibly TRBD1 for D (6 bases). The V gene lost 0 bases and the J gene lost 3 bases, with 11 bases spanning the gap. Germline V gene sequence: CDR1 LGHDT, CDR2 YNNKEL (reference sequence). This CDR3 has 15 residues. The CDR3 DNA reads TGTGCCAGCAGCCAAGACAGCAGGGGTGACTATGGCTACACCTTC. It codes for CASSQDSRGDYGYTF.

The gene calls are TRBV4-2 and TRBJ2-2; D may be TRBD1 or TRBD2 (6 bases each). CDR3 size: 18 residues. Germline V gene lookup returns CDR1 LGHNA and CDR2 YNFKEQ. V lost 0 bases to trimming and J lost 7 bases, with 21 bases between them. CDR3 sequence (DNA): TGTGCCAGCAGCCAAGATCCTAATACCGGGGGCCTGGGCGGGGAGCTGTTTTTT. Its translation: CASSQDPNTGGLGGELFF.

V usage is TRBV5-1 and J usage is TRBJ1-1, with TRBD1 identical over 8 bases. The CDR3 extends over 14 amino acids. The junction had 4 bases not matched to a gene; V was cut back by 0 bases and J by 6 bases. Germline V gene lookup returns CDR1 SGHRS and CDR2 YFSETQ. CDR3 protein: CASSLGGQVSEAFF. In DNA form, the CDR3 reads TGCGCCAGCAGCTTGGGGGGACAGGTTTCTGAAGCTTTCTTT.

The chain recombines TRBV28 with TRBJ1-6; D is perhaps TRBD1 (6 bases). CDR1 and CDR2 from the germline V gene are MDHEN and SYDVKM. The V end was cut by 3 bases, the J end by 8 bases, with 11 bases between. The CDR3 totals 14 residues. The CDR3 loop is CASSFWGPYSPLHF. As DNA, the CDR3 is TGTGCCAGCAGTTTTTGGGGGCCTTATTCACCCCTCCACTTT. Based on the CDR3 plus reference TRBV28 and TRBJ1-6, the full variable domain is DVKVTQSSRYLVKRTGEKVFLECVQDMDHENMFWYRQDPGLGLRLIYFSYDVKMKEKGDIPEGYSVSREKKERFSLILESASTNQTSMYLCASSFWGPYSPLHFGNGTRLTVT.

The chain has TRBV28 and TRBJ2-1; either TRBD1 or TRBD2 may supply D (5 bases each). The CDR3 is 17 residues long. Germline V CDR1 and CDR2: MDHEN, SYDVKM. Trimming stripped 7 bases from V and 8 bases from J, with 27 bases between. CDR3 protein: CASNAVVNDMGRDEQFF. The CDR3 region has the DNA TGTGCCAGCAATGCAGTTGTGAACGATATGGGGCGGGATGAGCAGTTCTTC.

The genes are TRBV19 and TRBJ1-4; D not resolved. The V end lost 6 bases, the J end lost 0 bases, and 11 bases lay between the germline ends. The CDR3 has 15 residues. In germline, CDR1 is LNHDA, CDR2 SQIVND (reference sequence). The DNA of the CDR3 is TGTGCCAGTAGGTCTGGGCTCGCAACTAATGAAAAACTGTTTTTT. Protein sequence: CASRSGLATNEKLFF. The full variable domain, its missing parts supplied by reference TRBV19 and TRBJ1-4, is DGGITQSPKYLFRKEGQNVTLSCEQNLNHDAMYWYRQDPGQGLRLIYYSQIVNDFQKGDIAEGYSVSREKKESFPLTVTSAQKNPTAFYLCASRSGLATNEKLFFGSGTQLSVL.

This sequence joins TRBV6-1 and TRBJ2-3, with D perhaps TRBD1 (6 bases). Trimming stripped 4 bases from V and 0 bases from J, with 14 bases between. Germline V gives CDR1 MNHNS, CDR2 SASEGT. This CDR3 has 16 amino acids. For the CDR3, the DNA is TGTGCCAGCAGTGCCCAGGGGCAGACTAGCACAGATACGCAGTATTTT. This encodes CASSAQGQTSTDTQYF.

V usage is TRBV28 and J usage is TRBJ2-7, with 10 bases that match TRBD1. CDR1 is MDHEN, CDR2 SYDVKM, per germline. J was trimmed by 0 bases and V by 5 bases; bases with no gene match: 4. The CDR3 has 15 amino acids. The CDR3 spells CASSPWTGGSYEQYF. CDR3 sequence (DNA): TGTGCCAGCAGTCCTTGGACAGGGGGCTCCTACGAGCAGTACTTC.

The rearrangement joins TRBV11-3 to TRBJ2-2; D uncertain. Trimming pared 1 base from V and 3 bases from J, leaving 3 bases between. The CDR3 consists of 13 residues. CDR1 is SGHNT and CDR2 is YENEEA in the germline V gene. CDR3 in amino acids: CASSLADTGELFF. The CDR3, as DNA: TGTGCCAGCAGCTTAGCCGACACCGGGGAGCTGTTTTTT.

This clone was counted only a few times. This sequence joins TRBV11-2 and TRBJ1-4; 11 bases align to TRBD1. Germline CDR1 and CDR2: SGHAT and FQNNGV. J lost 8 bases, V lost 2 bases, and 10 bases had no gene match. The CDR3 is 17 amino acids. The CDR3, as DNA: TGTGCCAGCAGCTTAAGTACTCAGGGACAGGGGGGCGAAAAACTGTTTTTT. Its protein is CASSLSTQGQGGEKLFF. The full variable domain, in which reference TRBV11-2 and TRBJ1-4 provide the parts outside the CDR3, is EAGVAQSPRYKIIEKRQSVAFWCNPISGHATLYWYQQILGQGPKLLIQFQNNGVVDDSQLPKDRFSAERLKGVDSTLKIQPAKLEDSAVYLCASSLSTQGQGGEKLFFGSGTQLSVL.

This chain links TRBV6-5 with TRBJ2-2; 11 bases are a match to TRBD1. Germline V gene data show CDR1 as MNHEY and CDR2 as SVGAGI. The J segment lost 7 bases and the V segment lost 8 bases, leaving 6 bases of the junction unmatched. The CDR3 loop spans 14 amino acids. This CDR3 reads CASDGTGGIGELFF. CDR3 DNA: TGTGCCAGCGACGGGACAGGGGGTATCGGGGAGCTGTTTTTT.

The rearrangement joins TRBV28 to TRBJ2-7; 8 positions match TRBD2. Germline trimming cut 4 bases from V and 4 bases from J; bases unmatched to any gene: 9. This CDR3 contains 15 residues. From germline, CDR1 is MDHEN and CDR2 SYDVKM. This chain's CDR3 is CASSSGALAGYEQYF. The CDR3 DNA follows: TGTGCCAGCAGTTCCGGGGCGCTAGCGGGTTACGAGCAGTACTTC.

The J gene is TRBJ2-2, the V gene TRBV5-6, with TRBD1 as a possible D gene (5 bases). CDR3 length: 15 amino acids. V lost 0 bases, J lost 6 bases, and 12 bases lay in between. Germline V gives CDR1 SGHDT, CDR2 YYEEEE. The CDR3 region has the DNA TGTGCCAGCAGCTTGGGGACACTGGAGTCCGGGGAGCTGTTTTTT. The encoded protein is CASSLGTLESGELFF.

About this clone: The sample contains more than one DNA sequence encoding this CDR3. The rearrangement links TRBV7-6 to TRBJ2-1, with 8 bases aligning to TRBD2. With 5 bases clipped from V and 0 bases from J, the junction kept 3 bases outside the gene matches. The germline CDR1 and CDR2 sequences are SGHVS and FNYEAQ. The CDR3 is 15 amino acids. This CDR3 reads CASSVSGSSYNEQFF. The CDR3 nucleotides read TGTGCCAGCAGCGTAAGCGGGAGCTCCTACAATGAGCAGTTCTTC. The complete variable domain, with remaining parts taken from reference TRBV7-6 and TRBJ2-1, reads GAGVSQSPRYKVTKRGQDVALRCDPISGHVSLYWYRQALGQGPEFLTYFNYEAQQDKSGLPNDRFSAERPEGSISTLTIQRTEQRDSAMYRCASSVSGSSYNEQFFGPGTRLTVL.

This clone has only one observation. The chain has TRBV4-2 and TRBJ2-3, with 16 bases matching TRBD2. Germline V lookup: CDR1 LGHNA, CDR2 YNFKEQ. The ends lost 0 bases at V and 3 bases at J; junction bases unmatched: 6. This CDR3 has 19 residues. CDR3 protein: CASSQEGTSGRGKTDTQYF. The CDR3 coding sequence is TGTGCCAGCAGCCAAGAAGGGACTAGCGGGAGGGGTAAAACAGATACGCAGTATTTT.

The chain employs TRBV2 and TRBJ1-2; D is ambiguous. This CDR3 comprises 13 residues. The V and J ends lost 2 bases and 8 bases respectively, with 12 bases between them. Germline V CDR1 and CDR2: SNHLY, FYNNEI. The CDR3 here is CASSEKTSQGYTF. The CDR3 DNA reads as TGTGCCAGCAGTGAAAAGACAAGCCAAGGCTACACCTTC. The full variable domain, in which reference TRBV2 and TRBJ1-2 provide the parts outside the CDR3, is EPEVTQTPSHQVTQMGQEVILRCVPISNHLYFYWYRQILGQKVEFLVSFYNNEISEKSEIFDDQFSVERPDGSNFTLKIRSTKLEDSAMYFCASSEKTSQGYTFGSGTRLTVV.

The chain couples TRBV9 to TRBJ2-5; 8 positions agree with TRBD1. Germline V gene lookup returns CDR1 SGDLS and CDR2 YYNGEE. Trimming cost V 2 bases and J 2 bases; bases outside gene matches: 5. This CDR3 spans 15 amino acids. The CDR3, as DNA: TGTGCCAGCAGCGTGAGGAGGACAGGGCAAGAGACCCAGTACTTC. Translation gives CASSVRRTGQETQYF.

V is TRBV25-1 and J is TRBJ2-3; the D is unclear. CDR1 and CDR2 (germline): MGHDK, SYGVNS. The V and J ends lost 3 bases and 2 bases respectively, with 9 bases between them. This CDR3 is 14 amino acids long. The CDR3 region has the DNA TGTGCCAGCAGTGAGTCCCTTTCCACAGATACGCAGTATTTT. It specifies CASSESLSTDTQYF.